A selection of T cell receptor beta chains follows, all from one sample in a study of blood T cell repertoires in COVID-19. The data were produced by immunoSEQ multiplex PCR, yet TCRdb's version contains in-frame clones alone and is incomplete. Counted here are under 20,000 clones, 78% occurring once; the ten biggest clones make up less than 25%. Input material: peripheral blood. The receptors derive from a man aged 60 to 75 with active or convalescent COVID-19. Each CDR3 is given with its conserved first and last residue. A D gene is named only where the DNA matches it firmly. Only some rows state a clone size, as once, few, many or a class for expanded clones.

j_call d_call v_call clone_size cdr3_nt cdr3_aa
TRBJ1-4 . TRBV6-1 . TGTGCCAGCAGTGATATGTTCACCAGGGCTGGGGCAAATGAAAAACTGTTTTTT CASSDMFTRAGANEKLFF
TRBJ1-4 . TRBV4-1 once TGCGCCAGCAGCCAAGAGAGGCGGGGGGCAACTAATGAAAAACTGTTTTTT CASSQERRGATNEKLFF
TRBJ1-5 TRBD1 TRBV28 few TGTGCCAGCAGTCTTACCGGGACAGGAGATCATCAGCCCCAGCATTTT CASSLTGTGDHQPQHF
TRBJ2-5 . TRBV18 . TGTGCCAGCTCACCTTCCACGAGGGGGGAGACCCAGTACTTC CASSPSTRGETQYF
TRBJ2-7 . TRBV9 . TGTGCCAGCAGCGAGAGGCAGGGGTACGAGCAGTACTTC CASSERQGYEQYF
TRBJ1-1 TRBD1 TRBV19 . TGTGCCAGTACCCGGGACAGGGACACTGAAGCTTTCTTT CASTRDRDTEAFF
TRBJ2-1 TRBD2 TRBV9 . TGTGCCAGCAGCCCCACGGGTGGCGGGGGATCTTACAATGAGCAGTTCTTC CASSPTGGGGSYNEQFF
TRBJ2-2 TRBD1 TRBV28 . TGTGCCAGCAGTCTCCCGGGACAGGGAACCGGGGAGCTGTTTTTT CASSLPGQGTGELFF
TRBJ2-1 . TRBV3-1/TRBV3-2 . TGTGCCAGCAGCCACAGAATACTAGCCAATGAGCAGTTCTTC CASSHRILANEQFF
TRBJ2-5 TRBD1 TRBV6-6 . TGTGCCAGCAGGCCCGGGACAGGGGTAGAGACCCAGTACTTC CASRPGTGVETQYF
TRBJ2-7 . TRBV11-3 few TGTGCCAGCAGCTTAGAAGTAGGGGCAGAAACCTACGAGCAGTACTTC CASSLEVGAETYEQYF
TRBJ2-7 TRBD1 TRBV29-1 . TGCAGCGTTGAATCTGCTACAGGGGCCAGCTCCTACGAGCAGTACTTC CSVESATGASSYEQYF
TRBJ2-7 TRBD2 TRBV7-2 . TGTGCCAGCAGCTTAGCGCTAGCGGGGGTCTACGGGGGGCAGTACTTC CASSLALAGVYGGQYF
TRBJ2-1 . TRBV2 . TGTGCCAGCAGTCCTCAGGGGGGCGGGTACAATGAGCAGTTCTTC CASSPQGGGYNEQFF
TRBJ2-2 . TRBV7-3 . TGTGCCAGCAGATCCCTCAGCGGCGCGAACACCGGGGAGCTGTTTTTT CASRSLSGANTGELFF
TRBJ2-1 . TRBV11-2 . TGTGCCAGCAGCTTAGATCAGGGAGCAGGGGAGAATGAGCAGTTCTTC CASSLDQGAGENEQFF
TRBJ1-4 TRBD1 TRBV3-1/TRBV3-2 once TGTGCCAGCACCCCGGGACAGGGGGGTGAAAAACTGTTTTTT CASTPGQGGEKLFF
TRBJ1-6 . TRBV5-6 . TGTGCCAGCAGCTTAGCCGGCAAGACTTATTCACCCCTCCACTTT CASSLAGKTYSPLHF
TRBJ2-1 . TRBV7-3 . TGTGCCAGCAGACCAACCTCGGGGGTAGAGCAGTTCTTC CASRPTSGVEQFF
TRBJ1-5 TRBD1 TRBV7-8 . TGTGCCAGCAGCTTTGGACAGGGGGCTTTTGGGCAGCCCCAGCATTTT CASSFGQGAFGQPQHF
TRBJ1-4 . TRBV19 . TGTGCCAGTAGTAGGGCAGCTAATGAAAAACTGTTTTTT CASSRAANEKLFF
TRBJ2-5 . TRBV28 . TGTGCCAGCAGCCCCCTCGGAGGCGGGCAAGAGACCCAGTACTTC CASSPLGGGQETQYF
TRBJ1-2 TRBD1 TRBV25-1 . TGTGCCAGCAGTACTCGACAGGGTAGGGATGGCTACACCTTC CASSTRQGRDGYTF
TRBJ2-1 . TRBV5-1 . TGCGCCAGCAGCTTGGTGGCGGGAAGCAATGTGCAGTTCTTC CASSLVAGSNVQFF
TRBJ1-3 . TRBV5-1 once TGCGCCAGCAGCTTGGGAATAGATGTTAAATCTGGAAACACCATATATTTT CASSLGIDVKSGNTIYF
TRBJ2-7 TRBD2 TRBV5-6 . TGTGCCAGCAGCTTTAGGGGCGGGAGTTCCGACGAGCAGTACTTC CASSFRGGSSDEQYF
TRBJ2-1 TRBD2 TRBV27 once TGTGCCAGCAGTCGACAGCGGGAGCTTAGTTACAATGAGCAGTTCTTC CASSRQRELSYNEQFF
TRBJ2-3 . TRBV15 . TGTGCCACCAGCAGAGAAGCCCCCACAGATACGCAGTATTTT CATSREAPTDTQYF
TRBJ1-2 TRBD1 TRBV6-5 . TGTGCCAGCAGTTTCGGACAGGGCCAAAATGGCTACACCTTC CASSFGQGQNGYTF
TRBJ1-6 TRBD1 TRBV5-6 . TGTGCCAGCAGTCTTGTGACAGGGGCGGGTTCACCCCTCCACTTT CASSLVTGAGSPLHF
TRBJ2-5 . TRBV5-4 few TGTGCCAGCAGCCCCCTCGGGGAGACACAAGAGACCCAGTACTTC CASSPLGETQETQYF
TRBJ2-7 TRBD1 TRBV2 . TGTGCCAGCCGGGACAGGGAAACCTACGAGCAGTACTTC CASRDRETYEQYF
TRBJ2-4 . TRBV19 . TGTGCCAGTGGAGGTGGGCCAAACATTCAGTACTTC CASGGGPNIQYF
TRBJ2-3 TRBD1 TRBV30 few TGTGCCTGGAGTTCCCGACAGGGGGACAGCACAGATACGCAGTATTTT CAWSSRQGDSTDTQYF
TRBJ2-1 TRBD2 TRBV29-1 . TGCAGCTCTGATGGGACTAGCTACAATGAGCAGTTCTTC CSSDGTSYNEQFF
TRBJ2-3 . TRBV10-3 medium-sized TGTGCCATCAGCAGGATGGTCACAGATACGCAGTATTTT CAISRMVTDTQYF